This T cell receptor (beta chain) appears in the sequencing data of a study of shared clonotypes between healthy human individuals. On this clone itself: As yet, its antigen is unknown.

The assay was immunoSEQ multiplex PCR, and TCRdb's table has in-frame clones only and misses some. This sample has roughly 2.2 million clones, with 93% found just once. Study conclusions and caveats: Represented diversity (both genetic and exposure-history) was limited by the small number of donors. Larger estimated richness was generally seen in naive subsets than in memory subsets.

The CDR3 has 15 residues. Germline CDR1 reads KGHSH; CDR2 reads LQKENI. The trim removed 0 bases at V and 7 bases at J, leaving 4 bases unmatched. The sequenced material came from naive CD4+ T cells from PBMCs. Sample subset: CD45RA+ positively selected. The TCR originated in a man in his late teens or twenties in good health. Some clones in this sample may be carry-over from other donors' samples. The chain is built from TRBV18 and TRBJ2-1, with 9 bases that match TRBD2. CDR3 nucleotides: TGTGCCAGCTCACCACCGATTAGCGGGAGAAATGAGCAGTTCTTC. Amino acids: CASSPPISGRNEQFF.